Below are 9 T cell receptor beta chains sequenced from a single sample in a study of shared clonotypes between healthy human individuals. Using immunoSEQ multiplex PCR, the repertoire was profiled, and TCRdb retains in-frame clones only, with some absent. The table records over a million clones, 75% to 80% of them present only once. Sequencing used memory CD4+ T cells from PBMCs. The subset is: CD45RA-negative fraction. The origin of the receptors is a man between 18 and 35 years old in good health. Some clones in this sample may be carry-over from other donors' samples.

The chain employs TRBV6-5 and TRBJ2-1; D is perhaps TRBD1 (6 bases). The germline V and J ends were trimmed by 6 bases and 4 bases, with 16 bases remaining between them. CDR1 is MNHEY and CDR2 is SVGAGI in the germline V gene. There are 15 residues in the CDR3. The CDR3 coding sequence is TGTGCCAGCAGGAAGGACAGTAGGAATTACAATGAGCAGTTCTTC. Translating it yields CASRKDSRNYNEQFF.

This chain links TRBV5-4 with TRBJ1-2; D not resolved. V lost 2 bases, J lost 2 bases, and 7 bases lay in between. Germline-derived CDR1 and CDR2 are SGHNT and YYREEE (reference sequence). The CDR3 consists of 13 residues. CDR3 region: CASSFRRNYGYTF. Written as DNA, the CDR3 is TGTGCCAGCAGCTTTAGACGGAACTATGGCTACACCTTC.

The V gene is TRBV5-1, the J gene TRBJ2-7; 14 bases agree with TRBD2. The CDR3 is 19 residues long. V lost 1 base and J lost 3; bases outside the gene matches: 12. Germline V lookup: CDR1 SGHRS, CDR2 YFSETQ. The CDR3 DNA reads as TGCGCCAGCAGCTTGTTTTTAGGGACTAGCGGGAGTCCGCACTACGAGCAGTACTTC. Residues: CASSLFLGTSGSPHYEQYF.

The rearrangement joins TRBV7-9 to TRBJ2-3; TRBD2 is a possible D gene (5 bases). Trimming pared 1 base from V and 4 bases from J, leaving 9 bases between. This CDR3 is 14 amino acids long. Germline V gene data show CDR1 as SEHNR and CDR2 as FQNEAQ (reference sequence). CDR3 DNA sequence: TGTGCCAGCAGCTTAGGAGGGCCTCCAGATACGCAGTATTTT. Translating it yields CASSLGGPPDTQYF.

V usage is TRBV5-5 and J usage is TRBJ2-7; D gene unclear. CDR1 SGHKS and CDR2 YYEKEE come from the germline V gene (reference sequence). The CDR3 is 12 residues long. Deletions cut 0 bases from V and 6 bases from J, with 7 bases between. The CDR3 coding sequence is TGTGCCAGCAGCTTGGCGGGCCTCGAGCAGTACTTC. Encoded protein: CASSLAGLEQYF.

The chain is built from TRBV28 and TRBJ1-2; D is perhaps TRBD1 (5 bases). CDR1 and CDR2 from the germline V gene are MDHEN and SYDVKM. The CDR3 has 15 amino acids. Between the trimmed V and J ends, which lost 6 bases and 6 bases, there was a span of 20 bases. CDR3 DNA sequence: TGTGCCAGCAGCCCGGTGGGTCGGGTGGGACATGGCTACACCTTC. Its protein is CASSPVGRVGHGYTF.

This chain connects TRBV5-6 to TRBJ2-1, with a possible D match to TRBD1 (5 bases). The germline V gene has CDR1 SGHDT and CDR2 YYEEEE. Trimming left V 4 bases short and J 1 base short, with 12 bases between. This CDR3 region has 15 residues. CDR3 protein: CASSAGYPSYNEQFF. The CDR3 DNA reads TGTGCCAGCAGCGCAGGGTACCCATCCTACAATGAGCAGTTCTTC.

A word on this clone: This sample also contains other DNA sequences that code for the same CDR3. The chain couples TRBV28 to TRBJ1-2; TRBD1 matches 7 bases. CDR3 length equals 15 residues. Germline V gene data show CDR1 as MDHEN and CDR2 as SYDVKM. V lost 2 bases to trimming and J lost 2 bases; unmatched junction nucleotides: 5. In DNA, the CDR3 is TGTGCCAGCAGTTTAGGAGGGGGCGCGAACTATGGCTACACCTTC. Amino acids: CASSLGGGANYGYTF.

Of note for this clone: Different DNA sequences within this sample yield the same CDR3. The chain joins TRBV4-2 to TRBJ2-3, with a possible D match to TRBD2 (5 bases). The germline CDR1 and CDR2 sequences are LGHNA and YNFKEQ. Trimming removed 6 bases from V and 0 bases from J, with 16 bases in between. The CDR3 runs 16 residues. The CDR3 bases are TGTGCCAGCAGTCACGGACTTCCCCCTAGCACAGATACGCAGTATTTT. It codes for CASSHGLPPSTDTQYF.